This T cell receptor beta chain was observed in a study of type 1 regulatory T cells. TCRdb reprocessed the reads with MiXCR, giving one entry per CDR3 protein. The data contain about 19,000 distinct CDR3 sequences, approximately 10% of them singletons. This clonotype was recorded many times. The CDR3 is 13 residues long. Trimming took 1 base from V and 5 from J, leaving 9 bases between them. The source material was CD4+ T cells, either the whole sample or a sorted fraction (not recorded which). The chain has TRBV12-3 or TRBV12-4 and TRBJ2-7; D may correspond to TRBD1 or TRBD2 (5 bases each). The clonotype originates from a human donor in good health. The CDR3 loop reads CASSLEGTHEQYF. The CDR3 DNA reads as TGTGCCAGCAGTTTAGAGGGGACCCACGAGCAGTACTTC.